The 14 T cell receptor beta chains below all came from one sample that was sequenced in a study of cytomegalovirus exposure and HLA in healthy donors. Primers included in the PCR were 60 Vbeta and 13 Jbeta primers. Data came from immunoSEQ multiplex PCR; TCRdb stores just in-frame clones and leaves some out. The repertoire has about 220,000 clones, 75% to 90% of them found once; the top ten carry more than 0.6%. Material: PBMCs. Source of these receptors: a boy under 10 years old in good health and CMV-seronegative.

The chain joins TRBV18 to TRBJ2-5, with 7 bases aligning to TRBD2. The CDR3 extends over 14 amino acids. In germline, CDR1 is KGHSH, CDR2 LQKENI. V was pared by 2 bases and J by 7 bases, with 7 bases of the junction left unmatched. CDR3 amino acids: CASSPGRDGVTQYF. The DNA of the CDR3 is TGTGCCAGCTCACCAGGGAGGGATGGTGTGACCCAGTACTTC. Combining the CDR3 with reference TRBV18 and TRBJ2-5 gives the whole variable domain NAGVMQNPRHLVRRRGQEARLRCSPMKGHSHVYWYRQLPEEGLKFMVYLQKENIIDESGMPKERFSAEFPKEGPSILRIQQVVRGDSAAYFCASSPGRDGVTQYFGPGTRLLVL.

The V call is TRBV11-2, the J call TRBJ1-4; weak D call: TRBD1 (5 bases). This CDR3 has 18 residues. V dropped 6 bases and J dropped 7 bases, with 27 bases sitting between them. Germline loops: CDR1 SGHAT, CDR2 FQNNGV. The CDR3 DNA sequence: TGTGCCAGCAGGGGCGGGATCGGTGGGGCGGTGGTCGGTGAAAAACTGTTTTTT. This encodes CASRGGIGGAVVGEKLFF.

V and J are TRBV5-4 and TRBJ2-4; 8 bases are shared with TRBD1. Looked up from germline, CDR1 is SGHNT and CDR2 is YYREEE (reference sequence). The CDR3 is 14 residues long. The V gene end was trimmed by 1 base and the J gene end by 6 bases; junction bases not matched to a gene: 3. The CDR3 protein is CASSLPGQANIQYF. The CDR3 nucleotides are TGTGCCAGCAGCTTGCCGGGACAGGCAAACATTCAGTACTTC.

This clone was detected once. The chain links TRBV6-5 to TRBJ1-6; D call uncertain. The germline CDR1 and CDR2 sequences are MNHEY and SVGAGI. Trimming pared 6 bases from V and 10 bases from J, leaving 13 bases between. This CDR3 region has 13 residues. CDR3 residues: CASRPPAPSPLHF. The CDR3 DNA is TGTGCCAGCAGGCCCCCCGCGCCCTCACCCCTCCACTTT.

The J gene is TRBJ1-1, the V gene TRBV5-6, with D possibly matching TRBD1 (6 bases). The CDR3 has 14 amino acids. Trimming left V 0 bases short and J 1 base short, with 7 bases between. The V gene's germline CDR1 is SGHDT and CDR2 YYEEEE. The CDR3: CASSLGTANTEAFF. The CDR3 DNA is TGTGCCAGCAGCTTGGGGACAGCGAACACTGAAGCTTTCTTT.

The CDR3 DNA reads TGTGCCAGCAGCAAAGGGGACAGGGGGGTAGCTTTCTTT. It codes for CASSKGDRGVAFF. This chain joins TRBV21-1 and TRBJ1-1; the table's D call, TRBD1, has no DNA check behind it. TRBV21-1 is flagged as a pseudogene. The CDR3 has 13 amino acids.

This clone was seen just once. The J gene is TRBJ2-7, the V gene TRBV6-5; weak D call: TRBD1 (6 bases). The CDR3 is 13 residues long. Germline loops: CDR1 MNHEY, CDR2 SVGAGI. Trimming removed 2 bases at V and 4 bases at J, with 9 bases between. The CDR3 nucleotides read TGTGCCAGCAGTTACACCCAGGGGTACGAGCAGTACTTC. Amino acids: CASSYTQGYEQYF.

The chain recombines TRBV25-1 with TRBJ1-4, with D tentatively TRBD1 (5 bases). The germline CDR1 and CDR2 sequences are MGHDK and SYGVNS. Trimming removed 0 bases at V and 3 bases at J, with 11 bases between. This CDR3 contains 16 residues. The CDR3 nucleotides read TGTGCCAGCAGTGAATATTGGGGCAGCTCTAATGAAAAACTGTTTTTT. It yields the protein CASSEYWGSSNEKLFF.

A few counts support this clone. V usage is TRBV10-3 and J usage is TRBJ1-1; 7 nucleotides align to TRBD1. From germline, CDR1 is ENHRY and CDR2 SYGVKD. The CDR3 sequence is 14 residues long. After removal of 3 bases from V and 1 base from J, the junction contained 2 bases not matched to a gene. CDR3 sequence reads: CAISDNRGNTEAFF. In DNA form, the CDR3 reads TGTGCCATCAGTGATAACAGGGGGAACACTGAAGCTTTCTTT.

This clone occurred a few times. The chain recombines TRBV6-6 with TRBJ1-1, with TRBD1 matching over 7 bases. CDR3 length equals 13 residues. From germline, CDR1 is MNHNY and CDR2 SVGAGI (reference sequence). The ends lost 6 bases at V and 0 bases at J; junction bases unmatched: 1. The CDR3 DNA reads as TGTGCCAGCAGACAGGGGATGAACACTGAAGCTTTCTTT. Its translation: CASRQGMNTEAFF.

The chain employs TRBV4-2 and TRBJ2-5; D may be TRBD1 (5 bases). The end of the DNA is better explained by TRBJ2-7, so the J call may be wrong. Per the germline V gene, CDR1 is LGHNA and CDR2 is YNFKEQ. This CDR3 has 15 amino acids. The CDR3 spells CASSQDKGLAGEQYF. CDR3 DNA: TGTGCCAGCAGCCAAGATAAGGGGCTGGCAGGCGAGCAGTACTTC.

This chain links TRBV15 with TRBJ2-4; TRBD1 aligns across 9 bases. V trimming: 0 bases; J trimming: 0 bases; junction bases outside the gene matches: 3. This CDR3 is 17 amino acids long. Germline V gives CDR1 LNHNV, CDR2 YYDKDF (reference sequence). CDR3 sequence: CATSRDTGGLAKNIQYF. CDR3 DNA: TGTGCCACCAGCAGAGATACAGGGGGCTTAGCCAAAAACATTCAGTACTTC.

The V and J genes are TRBV5-1 and TRBJ1-5, with D possibly matching TRBD1 (5 bases). CDR3 length: 15 amino acids. Trimming took off 0 bases at V and 6 bases at J, with 13 bases between the two ends. Per the germline V gene, CDR1 is SGHRS and CDR2 is YFSETQ. CDR3 in DNA: TGCGCCAGCAGCTTGGAGGGGCGCCACGGTCAGCCCCAGCATTTT. Encoded protein: CASSLEGRHGQPQHF.

This rearrangement joins TRBV2 to TRBJ2-5; 9 bases map to TRBD1. Germline CDR1 reads SNHLY; CDR2 reads FYNNEI. The J segment lost 4 bases and the V segment lost 7 bases, leaving 7 bases of the junction unmatched. The CDR3 extends over 14 amino acids. The DNA for the CDR3 is TGTGCCAGCAATCGACAGGGGGGTCCAGAGACCCAGTACTTC. Translated: CASNRQGGPETQYF. The complete variable domain, with remaining parts taken from reference TRBV2 and TRBJ2-5, reads EPEVTQTPSHQVTQMGQEVILRCVPISNHLYFYWYRQILGQKVEFLVSFYNNEISEKSEIFDDQFSVERPDGSNFTLKIRSTKLEDSAMYFCASNRQGGPETQYFGPGTRLLVL.